A selection of T cell receptor beta chains follows, all from one sample in a study of T cell responses to AZD1222 COVID-19 vaccine. This table comes from immunoSEQ multiplex PCR, and its TCRdb copy is limited to in-frame clones, with some not included. The sample consists of under 150,000 clones, around nine tenths of them appearing once. The sequenced sample was peripheral blood, obtained 28 days after the second AZD1222 dose. These receptors were collected from an adult who received the AZD1222 COVID-19 vaccine. The CDR3 runs from the conserved cysteine through the conserved F or W. The order of the fields is D gene, V gene, clone size, J gene, CDR3 DNA, CDR3 protein. The D gene is left open where the match is weak. A clone size is listed for some rows: how often the clone was seen (once, few, many), or a class if it is expanded.

D: .; V: TRBV6-5; size: .; J: TRBJ1-1; DNA: TGTGCCACAAAGAGCCCAGGGGCACCGGCTTTCTTT; CDR3: CATKSPGAPAFF
D: .; V: TRBV10-3; size: few; J: TRBJ2-1; DNA: TGTGCCATCAGGTACAGCGATATTTACAATGAGCAGTTCTTC; CDR3: CAIRYSDIYNEQFF
D: .; V: TRBV6-5; size: .; J: TRBJ1-1; DNA: TGTGCCAGCTCAGACGGAGCGAACACTGAAGCTTTCTTT; CDR3: CASSDGANTEAFF
D: .; V: TRBV6-5; size: .; J: TRBJ1-1; DNA: TGTGCCAGCAGTTACATCCAAACGAAGGGGACTGAAGCTTTCTTT; CDR3: CASSYIQTKGTEAFF
D: TRBD1; V: TRBV19; size: .; J: TRBJ1-5; DNA: TGTGCCAGTAGCCCCGGACAGGGGAATCAGCCCCAGCATTTT; CDR3: CASSPGQGNQPQHF
D: .; V: TRBV11-2; size: once; J: TRBJ1-1; DNA: TGTGCCAGCAGCATCAGGGTCACGGACACTGAAGCTTTCTTT; CDR3: CASSIRVTDTEAFF
D: .; V: TRBV19; size: .; J: TRBJ1-5; DNA: TGTGCCAGTAGTCCAGAGACTTTCACAAATCAGCCCCAGCATTTT; CDR3: CASSPETFTNQPQHF
D: .; V: TRBV19; size: .; J: TRBJ1-2; DNA: TGTGCCAGTAGTAGGAAGGGGGGTGACTATGGCTACACCTTC; CDR3: CASSRKGGDYGYTF
D: .; V: TRBV10-2; size: .; J: TRBJ1-6; DNA: TGCGCCAGCTTCAGGGATGGGGATTCACCCCTCCACTTT; CDR3: CASFRDGDSPLHF
D: .; V: TRBV11-2; size: .; J: TRBJ1-1; DNA: TGTGCCAGCAGCTTAAGGGATATGAACACTGAAGCTTTCTTT; CDR3: CASSLRDMNTEAFF
D: TRBD1; V: TRBV11-2; size: .; J: TRBJ1-1; DNA: TGTGCCAGCAGCTCAGGGAGGTGGGACAGTTCGAACACTGAAGCTTTCTTT; CDR3: CASSSGRWDSSNTEAFF
D: TRBD1; V: TRBV4-1; size: .; J: TRBJ1-1; DNA: TGCGCCAGCAGCCCCTTTGACAGGGGCGGGACTGAAGCTTTCTTT; CDR3: CASSPFDRGGTEAFF
D: TRBD2; V: TRBV4-3; size: once; J: TRBJ2-1; DNA: TGCGCCAGCAGGGGGGCTAGCGGGGGGGCCTGGGGTACGAATGAGCAGTTCTTC; CDR3: CASRGASGGAWGTNEQFF
D: .; V: TRBV4-2; size: few; J: TRBJ2-5; DNA: TGTGCCAGCAGCCAAGATCCCGCAGGGAGGGAGACCCAGTACTTC; CDR3: CASSQDPAGRETQYF
D: .; V: TRBV11-2; size: .; J: TRBJ1-3; DNA: TGTGCCAGCAGCCCCTCCCCCAGGGGTTCTGGAAACACCATATATTTT; CDR3: CASSPSPRGSGNTIYF
D: .; V: TRBV11-2; size: .; J: TRBJ2-3; DNA: TGTGCCAGCAGCACGGGATACGGCACAGATACGCAGTATTTT; CDR3: CASSTGYGTDTQYF
D: .; V: TRBV11-1; size: .; J: TRBJ2-2; DNA: TGTGCCAGCACTACCGGAGCGAGGACCGGGGAGCTGTTTTTT; CDR3: CASTTGARTGELFF
D: TRBD1; V: TRBV20-1; size: .; J: TRBJ1-2; DNA: TGCAGTGCAAACAGGGGGCTTGGCTACACCTTC; CDR3: CSANRGLGYTF